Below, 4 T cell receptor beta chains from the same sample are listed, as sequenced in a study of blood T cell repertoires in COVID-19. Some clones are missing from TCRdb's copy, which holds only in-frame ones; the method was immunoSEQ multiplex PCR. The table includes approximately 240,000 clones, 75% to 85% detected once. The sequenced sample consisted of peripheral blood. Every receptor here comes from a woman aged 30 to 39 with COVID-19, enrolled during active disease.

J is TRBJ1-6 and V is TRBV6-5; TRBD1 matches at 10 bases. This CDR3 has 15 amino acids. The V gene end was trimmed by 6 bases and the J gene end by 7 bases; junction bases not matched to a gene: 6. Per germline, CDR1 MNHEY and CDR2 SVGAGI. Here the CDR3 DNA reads TGTGCCAGCAGCAGACAGGGGGCCGGGAATTCACCCCTCCACTTT. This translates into CASSRQGAGNSPLHF.

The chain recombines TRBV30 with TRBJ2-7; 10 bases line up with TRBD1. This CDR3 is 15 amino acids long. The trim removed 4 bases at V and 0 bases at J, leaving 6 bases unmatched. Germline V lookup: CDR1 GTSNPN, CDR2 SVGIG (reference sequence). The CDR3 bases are TGTGCCTGGAATCGGGGACAGGGGTCCTCCTACGAGCAGTACTTC. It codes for CAWNRGQGSSYEQYF.

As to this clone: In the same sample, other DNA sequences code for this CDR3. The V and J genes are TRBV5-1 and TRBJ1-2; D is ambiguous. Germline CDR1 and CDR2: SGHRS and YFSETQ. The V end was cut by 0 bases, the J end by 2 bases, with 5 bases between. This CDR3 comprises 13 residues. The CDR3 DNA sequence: TGCGCCAGCAGCTTGGGCCAGAACTATGGCTACACCTTC. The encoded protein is CASSLGQNYGYTF.

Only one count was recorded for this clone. CDR3: CASSLVFGADEKLFF. The CDR3 DNA sequence: TGTGCCAGCAGCTTAGTCTTTGGGGCGGATGAAAAACTGTTTTTT. The rearrangement joins TRBV7-6 to TRBJ1-4; a possible D gene is TRBD1 (5 bases). Germline V lookup: CDR1 SGHVS, CDR2 FNYEAQ. The CDR3 extends over 15 amino acids. The ends were cut back, 1 base at V and 6 bases at J, with 12 bases in the middle. Combining the CDR3 with reference TRBV7-6 and TRBJ1-4 gives the whole variable domain GAGVSQSPRYKVTKRGQDVALRCDPISGHVSLYWYRQALGQGPEFLTYFNYEAQQDKSGLPNDRFSAERPEGSISTLTIQRTEQRDSAMYRCASSLVFGADEKLFFGSGTQLSVL.